This entry describes one TCR beta chain. This sample was taken from a study of T cell changes during pregnancy in multiple sclerosis. Data came from immunoSEQ multiplex PCR; TCRdb stores just in-frame clones and leaves some out. This table holds 45,000 to 55,000 clones, around 92% found once. The V gene lost 2 bases and the J gene lost 0 bases, with 6 bases spanning the gap. Germline assignment: CDR1 SGHTA and CDR2 FQGNSA. The CDR3 runs 14 residues. The chain carries TRBV7-2 and TRBJ2-3; no reliable D call. The sequences come from CD4+ T cells from peripheral blood mononuclear cells, collected in the second trimester of pregnancy. This TCR came from a female donor in good health, enrolled as a control in a pregnancy study. This CDR3 reads CASSLYSSTDTQYF. The CDR3 coding sequence is TGTGCCAGCAGCTTATACAGTAGCACAGATACGCAGTATTTT.